This entry is about one TCR beta chain. Libraries were prepared by immunoSEQ multiplex PCR; TCRdb keeps only in-frame clonotypes and omits some of them. The sample holds 25,000 to 35,000 clones, roughly 72% seen once. The data were obtained in a study of PD-1 blockade in classical Hodgkin lymphoma. Time point indicated: cycle 4 day 1 (C4D1), after about 6 weeks of nivolumab. Every patient was affected by relapse after autologous stem cell transplantation, while exposure to brentuximab vedotin was not uniform. The CDR3 totals 12 residues. V lost 4 bases to trimming and J lost 6 bases, with 9 bases between them. Germline assignment: CDR1 PRHDT and CDR2 FYEKMQ (reference sequence).

V is TRBV13 and J is TRBJ2-5; D is unclear. The sequence came from a human donor with classical Hodgkin lymphoma. Source: peripheral blood mononuclear cells (PBMCs), taken before the fourth cycle of nivolumab. CDR3 in amino acids: CASSSGAQTQYF. In DNA form, the CDR3 reads TGTGCCAGCAGCTCCGGCGCCCAGACCCAGTACTTC.